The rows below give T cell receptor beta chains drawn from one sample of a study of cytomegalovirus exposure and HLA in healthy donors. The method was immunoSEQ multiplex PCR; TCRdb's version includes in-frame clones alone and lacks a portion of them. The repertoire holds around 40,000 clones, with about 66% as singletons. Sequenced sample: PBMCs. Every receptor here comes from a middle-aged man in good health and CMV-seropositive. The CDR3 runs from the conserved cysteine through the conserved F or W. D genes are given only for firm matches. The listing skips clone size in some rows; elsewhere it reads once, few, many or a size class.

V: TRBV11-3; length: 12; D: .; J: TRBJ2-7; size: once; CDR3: CASSLQGDEQYF; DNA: TGTGCCAGCAGCTTACAGGGCGACGAGCAGTACTTC
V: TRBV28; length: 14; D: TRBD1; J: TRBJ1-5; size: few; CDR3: CASNRGGANQPQHF; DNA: TGTGCCAGCAATCGAGGGGGCGCTAATCAGCCCCAGCATTTT
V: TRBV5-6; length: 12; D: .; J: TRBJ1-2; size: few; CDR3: CASSGQNYGYTF; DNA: TGTGCCAGCAGCGGACAGAACTATGGCTACACCTTC
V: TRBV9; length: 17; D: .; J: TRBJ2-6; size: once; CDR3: CASSVEPLASGANVLTF; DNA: TGTGCCAGCAGCGTAGAGCCCCTAGCATCTGGGGCCAACGTCCTGACTTTC
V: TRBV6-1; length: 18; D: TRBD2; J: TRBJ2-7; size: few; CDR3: CASSEILGRRSGVREQYF; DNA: TGTGCCAGCAGTGAAATATTAGGACGGAGGAGCGGGGTGCGCGAGCAGTACTTC
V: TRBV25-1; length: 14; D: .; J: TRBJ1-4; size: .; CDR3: CASTPGQRYEKLFF; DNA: TGTGCCAGCACTCCGGGACAACGGTATGAAAAACTGTTTTTT
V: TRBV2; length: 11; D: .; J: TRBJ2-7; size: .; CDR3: CASDNSYEQYF; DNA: TGTGCCAGTGACAACTCCTACGAGCAGTACTTC
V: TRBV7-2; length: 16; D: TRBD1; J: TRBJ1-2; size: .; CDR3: CASSLGRTGSHYGYTF; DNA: TGTGCCAGCAGCTTAGGGAGGACAGGGTCACACTATGGCTACACCTTC
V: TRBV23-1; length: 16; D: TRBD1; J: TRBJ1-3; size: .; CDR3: CASSQSDRATGNTIYF; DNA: TGCGCCAGCAGTCAATCGGACAGGGCAACTGGAAACACCATATATTTT
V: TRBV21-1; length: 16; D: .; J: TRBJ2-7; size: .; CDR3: CASSKNREGPNYEQYF; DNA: TGTGCCAGCAGCAAGAACAGAGAAGGTCCGAACTACGAGCAGTACTTC
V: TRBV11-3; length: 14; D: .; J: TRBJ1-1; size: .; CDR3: CASSLEGLRGEAFF; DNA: TGTGCCAGCAGCTTAGAGGGGTTACGGGGTGAAGCTTTCTTT
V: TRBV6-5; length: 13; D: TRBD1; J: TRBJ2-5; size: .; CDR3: CASGKDRVETQYF; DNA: TGTGCCAGTGGGAAGGACAGGGTAGAGACCCAGTACTTC
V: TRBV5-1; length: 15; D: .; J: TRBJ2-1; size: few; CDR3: CASSFRGLGRNEQFF; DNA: TGCGCCAGCAGCTTTAGGGGGCTTGGGAGGAATGAGCAGTTCTTC
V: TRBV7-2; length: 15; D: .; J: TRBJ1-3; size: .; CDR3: CASRPGRGLGNTIYF; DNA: TGTGCCAGCAGGCCGGGGCGGGGGCTCGGAAACACCATATATTTT
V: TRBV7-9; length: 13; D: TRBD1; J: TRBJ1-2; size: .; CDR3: CASSFDRENRDTF; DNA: TGTGCCAGCAGCTTCGACAGGGAAAATAGGGACACCTTC
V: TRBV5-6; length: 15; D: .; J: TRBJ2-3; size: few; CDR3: CASSLDRGGTDTQYF; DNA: TGTGCCAGCAGCTTGGACCGCGGGGGCACAGATACGCAGTATTTT
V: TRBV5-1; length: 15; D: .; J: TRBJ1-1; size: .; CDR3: CASSLEYGVGTEAFF; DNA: TGCGCCAGCAGCTTGGAATACGGGGTAGGCACTGAAGCTTTCTTT
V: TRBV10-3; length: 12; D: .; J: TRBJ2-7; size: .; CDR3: CAISDSSYEQYF; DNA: TGTGCCATCAGTGACAGCTCCTACGAGCAGTACTTC
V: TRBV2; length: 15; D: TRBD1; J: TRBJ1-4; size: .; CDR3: CASSESAGGREKLFF; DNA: TGTGCCAGCAGTGAATCGGCAGGGGGAAGGGAAAAACTGTTTTTT
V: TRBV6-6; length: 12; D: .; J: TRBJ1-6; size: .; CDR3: CASGRENSPLHF; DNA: TGTGCCAGCGGACGGGAGAATTCACCCCTCCACTTT
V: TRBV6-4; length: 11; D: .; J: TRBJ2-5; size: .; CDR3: CASPIQETQYF; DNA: TGTGCCAGCCCCATTCAAGAGACCCAGTACTTC
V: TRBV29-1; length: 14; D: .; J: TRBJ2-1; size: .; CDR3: CSAPGGREGNEQFF; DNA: TGCAGCGCCCCAGGAGGGCGGGAAGGGAATGAGCAGTTCTTC
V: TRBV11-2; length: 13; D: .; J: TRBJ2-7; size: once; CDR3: CASSLERSREQYF; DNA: TGTGCCAGCAGCTTAGAGAGATCCCGCGAGCAGTACTTC
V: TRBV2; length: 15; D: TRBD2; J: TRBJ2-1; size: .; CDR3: CASSEASGAYNEQFF; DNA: TGTGCCAGCAGTGAAGCTAGCGGGGCCTACAATGAGCAGTTCTTC
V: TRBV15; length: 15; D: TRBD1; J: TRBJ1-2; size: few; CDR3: CATSRDTQGSYGYTF; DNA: TGTGCCACCAGCAGAGATACACAGGGGAGCTATGGCTACACCTTC
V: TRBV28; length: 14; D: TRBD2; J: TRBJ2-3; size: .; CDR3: CASSAGGGTDTQYF; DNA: TGTGCCAGCAGTGCGGGGGGGGGCACAGATACGCAGTATTTT
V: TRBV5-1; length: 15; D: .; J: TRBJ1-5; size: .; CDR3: CASSLAGRGDQPQHF; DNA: TGCGCCAGCAGCTTGGCCGGCAGGGGTGATCAGCCCCAGCATTTT